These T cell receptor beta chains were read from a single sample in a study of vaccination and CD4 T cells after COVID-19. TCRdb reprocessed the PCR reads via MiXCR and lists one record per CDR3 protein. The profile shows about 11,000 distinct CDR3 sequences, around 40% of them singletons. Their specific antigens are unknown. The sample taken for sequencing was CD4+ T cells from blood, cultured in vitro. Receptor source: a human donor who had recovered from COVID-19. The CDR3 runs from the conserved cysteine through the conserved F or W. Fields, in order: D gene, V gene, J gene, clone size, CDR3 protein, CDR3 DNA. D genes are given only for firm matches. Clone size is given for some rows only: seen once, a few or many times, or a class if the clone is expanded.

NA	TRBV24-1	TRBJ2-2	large	CATSDFPGRMDGELFF	TGTGCCACCAGTGATTTCCCGGGCAGGATGGACGGGGAGCTGTTTTTT
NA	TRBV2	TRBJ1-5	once	CASRGQSNQPQHF	TGTGCCAGCAGAGGACAGTCGAATCAGCCCCAGCATTTT
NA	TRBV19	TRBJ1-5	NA	CAVSRDSNQPQHF	TGTGCCGTTTCAAGGGACAGCAATCAGCCCCAGCATTTT
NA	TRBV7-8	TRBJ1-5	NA	CASSLVPNQPQHF	TGTGCCAGCAGCTTAGTCCCAAATCAGCCCCAGCATTTT
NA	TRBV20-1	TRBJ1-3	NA	CSAANPSSGNTIYF	TGCAGTGCAGCGAATCCCAGCTCTGGAAACACCATATATTTT
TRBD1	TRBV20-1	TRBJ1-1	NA	CSARNGQVGTEAFF	TGCAGTGCTAGAAACGGACAGGTTGGCACTGAAGCTTTCTTT
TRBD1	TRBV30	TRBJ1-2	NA	CAWSQTTGTGGHGYTF	TGTGCCTGGAGTCAAACCACTGGGACAGGGGGCCATGGCTACACCTTC
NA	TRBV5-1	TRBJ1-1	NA	CASSLLGGPGTEAFF	TGCGCCAGCAGCTTACTGGGGGGACCAGGCACTGAAGCTTTCTTT
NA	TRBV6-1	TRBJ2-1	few	CASSPASNNEQFF	TGTGCCAGCAGTCCGGCCTCAAACAATGAGCAGTTCTTC
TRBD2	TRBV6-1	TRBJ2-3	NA	CASSEGLAADTQYF	TGTGCCAGCAGTGAAGGCCTAGCGGCAGATACGCAGTATTTT